The next 26 T cell receptor beta chains were all read from a single sample in a study of cytomegalovirus exposure and HLA in healthy donors. Use of 60 Vbeta and 13 Jbeta primers characterized the PCR. Sequencing used immunoSEQ multiplex PCR; TCRdb keeps in-frame clones, though not all of them. This sample has 150,000 to 200,000 clones, with 70% to 85% found just once. Sequenced: PBMCs. The receptor set was obtained from a woman aged 40 to 49 in good health and CMV-seronegative.

The rearrangement links TRBV7-9 to TRBJ2-2; tentative D call: TRBD2 (7 bases). From germline, CDR1 is SEHNR and CDR2 FQNEAQ (reference sequence). The CDR3 extends over 16 amino acids. The V gene lost 7 bases and the J gene lost 4 bases, with 19 bases spanning the gap. The CDR3 DNA reads as TGTGCCAGCACCCTAGGGGGGGCCCCAGGCACCGGGGAGCTGTTTTTT. It codes for CASTLGGAPGTGELFF. Full variable domain (missing parts from reference TRBV7-9 and TRBJ2-2): DTGVSQNPRHKITKRGQNVTFRCDPISEHNRLYWYRQTLGQGPEFLTYFQNEAQLEKSRLLSDRFSAERPKGSFSTLEIQRTEQGDSAMYLCASTLGGAPGTGELFFGEGSRLTVL.

The chain recombines TRBV5-5 with TRBJ1-1; D ambiguous. The germline gives CDR1 SGHKS, CDR2 YYEKEE (reference sequence). This CDR3 spans 14 amino acids. V was clipped by 6 bases and J by 5 bases, with 17 bases between them. CDR3 region: CASIPPVRRTEAFF. CDR3 sequence (DNA): TGTGCCAGCATACCTCCGGTGAGGAGGACTGAAGCTTTCTTT.

The chain links TRBV28 to TRBJ1-1, with 8 bases aligning to TRBD1. The germline CDR1 and CDR2 sequences are MDHEN and SYDVKM. The CDR3 spans 15 residues. Trimming took 6 bases from V and 5 from J; bases not matched to a gene: 11. Here the CDR3 DNA reads TGTGCCAGCAGCTCCCTGACAGGGGAAATGACTGAAGCTTTCTTT. Encoded protein: CASSSLTGEMTEAFF.

This chain links TRBV29-1 with TRBJ2-5, with 7 bases matching TRBD1. The J call may be faulty, since TRBJ2-7 better matches the DNA end. The V gene's germline CDR1 is SQVTM and CDR2 ANQGSEA. The CDR3 totals 12 residues. The DNA of the CDR3 is TGCAGCGCAACTAACAGGGGACACGAGCAGTACTTC. It encodes CSATNRGHEQYF.

This clone was seen a few times. The genes are TRBV10-3 and TRBJ1-3; 9 bases agree with TRBD1. The junction had 2 bases not matched to a gene; V was cut back by 2 bases and J by 0 bases. Looked up from germline, CDR1 is ENHRY and CDR2 is SYGVKD. There are 16 residues in the CDR3. CDR3 protein: CAISEGTGTSGNTIYF. In DNA, the CDR3 is TGTGCCATCAGTGAGGGGACAGGGACCTCTGGAAACACCATATATTTT.

The rearrangement uses TRBV30 and TRBJ1-1; D not certain. V dropped 1 base and J dropped 0 bases, with 9 bases sitting between them. The CDR3 contains 14 residues. Germline lookup yields CDR1 GTSNPN and CDR2 SVGIG (reference sequence). Here the CDR3 DNA reads TGTGCCTGGAGTGCCATGCGGGTGAACACTGAAGCTTTCTTT. Protein: CAWSAMRVNTEAFF.

The chain links TRBV5-1 to TRBJ2-1, with 11 bases identical to TRBD2. Trimming removed 4 bases from V and 5 bases from J; junction bases left unmatched: 11. The CDR3 loop spans 17 amino acids. Germline V gene lookup returns CDR1 SGHRS and CDR2 YFSETQ. The CDR3 DNA is TGCGCCAGCAGCCTAAGAACGGGACTAGCGGCACACAATGAGCAGTTCTTC. Protein sequence: CASSLRTGLAAHNEQFF. The variable domain in full, completed from reference TRBV5-1 and TRBJ2-1, reads KAGVTQTPRYLIKTRGQQVTLSCSPISGHRSVSWYQQTPGQGLQFLFEYFSETQRNKGNFPGRFSGRQFSNSRSEMNVSTLELGDSALYLCASSLRTGLAAHNEQFFGPGTRLTVL.

The J gene is TRBJ1-5, the V gene TRBV6-5; D perhaps matches TRBD1 (6 bases). The CDR3 runs 13 residues. V was cut by 6 bases and J by 6 bases, with 12 bases left in between. The V gene's germline CDR1 is MNHEY and CDR2 SVGAGI. CDR3 sequence reads: CASSPGEGQPQHF. The CDR3 DNA reads as TGTGCCAGCAGCCCAGGGGAGGGTCAGCCCCAGCATTTT.

The chain is built from TRBV19 and TRBJ2-1, with TRBD2 matching 7 bases. The CDR3 consists of 15 residues. Germline lookup yields CDR1 LNHDA and CDR2 SQIVND (reference sequence). J gave up 8 bases and V 3 bases, and 10 bases lay outside the gene matches. CDR3 sequence reads: CASSIWTRPADEQFF. The CDR3 DNA reads TGTGCCAGTAGTATTTGGACTAGACCCGCGGATGAGCAGTTCTTC.

This clone was seen only a few times. J is TRBJ1-2 and V is TRBV6-5; 9 bases align to TRBD1. The CDR3 extends over 12 amino acids. The germline CDR1 and CDR2 sequences are MNHEY and SVGAGI. J lost 4 bases, V lost 8 bases, and 2 bases had no gene match. CDR3 protein: CASAQGAYGYTF. Here the CDR3 DNA reads TGTGCCAGCGCACAGGGGGCCTATGGCTACACCTTC.

This clone has more than one count but fewer than ten. The genes are TRBV5-6 and TRBJ1-5; D uncertain. The CDR3 loop spans 13 amino acids. V lost 2 bases and J lost 7, with 10 bases in between. Germline CDR1 is SGHDT and CDR2 is YYEEEE. In DNA, the CDR3 is TGTGCCAGCAGCTTAGAGGCTAACCAGCCCCAGCATTTT. Protein sequence: CASSLEANQPQHF. Together with reference TRBV5-6 and TRBJ1-5, the CDR3 gives the full variable domain: DAGVTQSPTHLIKTRGQQVTLRCSPKSGHDTVSWYQQALGQGPQFIFQYYEEEERQRGNFPDRFSGHQFPNYSSELNVNALLLGDSALYLCASSLEANQPQHFGDGTRLSIL.

The chain uses TRBV2 and TRBJ1-1; no clear D gene. V gave up 6 bases and J gave up 5 bases, with 16 bases separating them. The CDR3 is 14 residues long. CDR1 is SNHLY and CDR2 is FYNNEI in the germline V gene. This CDR3 is CASSDYYRRTEAFF. CDR3 DNA: TGTGCCAGCAGCGATTACTATAGGCGGACTGAAGCTTTCTTT.

As for this clone: Other DNA sequences from this sample encode an identical CDR3 as well. CDR3 sequence (DNA): TGTGCCAGCAGTGAAGCGGGCGGGAGCAATCAGCCCCAGCATTTT. Encoded protein: CASSEAGGSNQPQHF. The chain couples TRBV6-1 to TRBJ1-5; unclear D gene. The germline V and J ends were trimmed by 0 bases and 1 base, with 7 bases remaining between them. The CDR3 is 15 residues long. From germline, CDR1 is MNHNS and CDR2 SASEGT.

V is TRBV19 and J is TRBJ1-1, with D perhaps matching TRBD1 (5 bases). The CDR3 covers 14 residues. Germline V gene sequence: CDR1 LNHDA, CDR2 SQIVND (reference sequence). V dropped 3 bases and J dropped 5 bases, with 13 bases sitting between them. The CDR3 loop reads CASSMWGGKTEAFF. CDR3 coding DNA: TGTGCCAGTAGTATGTGGGGGGGGAAGACTGAAGCTTTCTTT.

This clone was seen once. The rearrangement uses TRBV2 and TRBJ1-1, with D perhaps TRBD1 (5 bases). CDR1 and CDR2 (germline): SNHLY, FYNNEI. Trimming removed 4 bases from V and 8 bases from J, with 14 bases in between. This CDR3 comprises 13 residues. CDR3 DNA: TGTGCCAGCAGTGGGGCAGGGTTGCGCGAAGCTTTCTTT. It encodes CASSGAGLREAFF. The full variable domain, with the rest looked up from reference TRBV2 and TRBJ1-1, is EPEVTQTPSHQVTQMGQEVILRCVPISNHLYFYWYRQILGQKVEFLVSFYNNEISEKSEIFDDQFSVERPDGSNFTLKIRSTKLEDSAMYFCASSGAGLREAFFGQGTRLTVV.

V and J are TRBV5-6 and TRBJ1-2; no clear D. Germline V gene sequence: CDR1 SGHDT, CDR2 YYEEEE. The V gene lost 0 bases and the J gene lost 6 bases, with 15 bases spanning the gap. This CDR3 spans 15 amino acids. The CDR3 loop reads CASSLAWGTGNGYTF. The CDR3 DNA reads TGTGCCAGCAGCTTGGCTTGGGGAACGGGAAATGGCTACACCTTC.

The V and J genes are TRBV6-6 and TRBJ2-7, with a tentative D call TRBD2 (6 bases). The germline CDR1 and CDR2 sequences are MNHNY and SVGAGI (reference sequence). The germline V and J ends were trimmed by 10 bases and 4 bases, with 17 bases remaining between them. The CDR3 is 13 residues long. This chain's CDR3 is CATKGGGLYEQYF. CDR3 coding DNA: TGTGCCACGAAGGGTGGGGGGTTGTACGAGCAGTACTTC.

This clone was seen only a few times. This rearrangement joins TRBV5-4 to TRBJ1-2; weak D call: TRBD1 (6 bases). The CDR3 is 12 amino acids. The germline CDR1 and CDR2 sequences are SGHNT and YYREEE (reference sequence). V shed 2 bases and J shed 8 bases, with 10 bases lying between them. This CDR3 reads CASSFEQGGYTF. Here the CDR3 DNA reads TGTGCCAGCAGCTTTGAACAGGGAGGCTACACCTTC.

The J gene is TRBJ1-2, the V gene TRBV27; a possible D gene is TRBD1 (5 bases). This CDR3 has 15 residues. With 3 bases removed from V and 1 base from J, the gap between germline ends came to 12 bases. CDR1 is MNHEY, CDR2 SMNVEV, per germline (reference sequence). The CDR3 reads CASSLGGVNNYGYTF. The DNA of the CDR3 is TGTGCCAGCAGTTTGGGAGGGGTTAATAACTATGGCTACACCTTC.

The chain uses TRBV7-2 and TRBJ2-5; 7 bases match TRBD1. This CDR3 contains 14 residues. Germline V gives CDR1 SGHTA, CDR2 FQGNSA. V was clipped by 4 bases and J by 4 bases; unmatched bases: 6. The CDR3 coding sequence is TGTGCCAGCAGCTCCCGACAGGGTGGAGAGACCCAGTACTTC. It encodes CASSSRQGGETQYF. Using reference TRBV7-2 and TRBJ2-5 for the parts outside the CDR3, the full variable domain is GAGVSQSPSNKVTEKGKDVELRCDPISGHTALYWYRQSLGQGLEFLIYFQGNSAPDKSGLPSDRFSAERTGGSVSTLTIQRTQQEDSAVYLCASSSRQGGETQYFGPGTRLLVL.

CDR3 loop: CASSQSGTGFFTEAFF. CDR3 nucleotide sequence: TGTGCCAGCAGCCAATCCGGGACAGGGTTTTTCACTGAAGCTTTCTTT. The chain joins TRBV4-2 to TRBJ1-1; TRBD1 matches at 9 bases. Per germline, CDR1 LGHNA and CDR2 YNFKEQ. The CDR3 covers 16 residues. V was clipped by 2 bases and J by 4 bases; unmatched bases: 8.

This chain connects TRBV7-2 to TRBJ2-7, with 8 bases lining up with TRBD2. Germline V lookup: CDR1 SGHTA, CDR2 FQGNSA. J gave up 2 bases and V 5 bases, and 8 bases lay outside the gene matches. The CDR3 is made up of 15 amino acids. DNA for the CDR3: TGTGCCAGCAGCATTCTAGCGGGCCACACCTACGAGCAGTACTTC. As protein: CASSILAGHTYEQYF. The full variable domain, in which reference TRBV7-2 and TRBJ2-7 provide the parts outside the CDR3, is GAGVSQSPSNKVTEKGKDVELRCDPISGHTALYWYRQSLGQGLEFLIYFQGNSAPDKSGLPSDRFSAERTGGSVSTLTIQRTQQEDSAVYLCASSILAGHTYEQYFGPGTRLTVT.

This clone was seen ten or more times. V is TRBV2 and J is TRBJ1-1, with D maybe TRBD1 (5 bases). The CDR3 is 13 residues long. The germline CDR1 and CDR2 sequences are SNHLY and FYNNEI. Trimming took 11 bases from V and 3 from J, leaving 16 bases between them. This CDR3 reads CACGGGEDTEAFF. CDR3 nucleotide sequence: TGTGCCTGTGGTGGGGGGGAGGACACTGAAGCTTTCTTT.

This rearrangement joins TRBV28 to TRBJ1-5, with a possible D match to TRBD1 (5 bases). This CDR3 is 13 amino acids long. With 5 bases removed from V and 4 bases from J, the gap between germline ends came to 9 bases. The germline V gene encodes CDR1 MDHEN and CDR2 SYDVKM. This CDR3 reads CASSIRGNQPQHF. DNA of the CDR3: TGTGCCAGCAGTATTCGGGGGAATCAGCCCCAGCATTTT.

This chain connects TRBV2 to TRBJ1-4; D gene uncertain. Trimming stripped 2 bases from V and 11 bases from J, with 15 bases between. This CDR3 is 14 amino acids long. Germline V lookup: CDR1 SNHLY, CDR2 FYNNEI. The chain's CDR3 is CASSERVRVDKLFF. CDR3 bases: TGTGCCAGCAGTGAACGGGTCCGGGTCGACAAACTGTTTTTT. Using reference TRBV2 and TRBJ1-4 for the parts outside the CDR3, the full variable domain is EPEVTQTPSHQVTQMGQEVILRCVPISNHLYFYWYRQILGQKVEFLVSFYNNEISEKSEIFDDQFSVERPDGSNFTLKIRSTKLEDSAMYFCASSERVRVDKLFFGSGTQLSVL.

This clone was seen a few times. This chain links TRBV6-5 with TRBJ1-1, with TRBD1 identical over 9 bases. CDR3 length: 16 residues. Trimming removed 0 bases from V and 4 bases from J; junction bases left unmatched: 6. Germline-derived CDR1 and CDR2 are MNHEY and SVGAGI. The CDR3 nucleotides are TGTGCCAGCAGTTACTCAGGACAGGGGTGGGGCACTGAAGCTTTCTTT. This codes for CASSYSGQGWGTEAFF.